The next 32 T cell receptor beta chains were all read from a single sample in a study of PD-L1 blockade in urothelial cancer. Data came from immunoSEQ multiplex PCR; TCRdb stores just in-frame clones and leaves some out. The table has tens of thousands of clones, around 79% seen once; the top ten hold approximately 3.6%. The sequences come from PBMCs, collected around atezolizumab (anti-PD-L1) treatment. All receptors come from a man between 65 and 85 years old with urothelial cancer.

The chain has TRBV30 and TRBJ2-7; no firm D call. V lost 1 base to trimming and J lost 2 bases, with 3 bases between them. This CDR3 is 11 amino acids long. Germline V gene sequence: CDR1 GTSNPN, CDR2 SVGIG (reference sequence). As DNA, the CDR3 is TGTGCCTGGAGTGGGCCCTACGAGCAGTACTTC. It is translated as CAWSGPYEQYF.

The chain carries TRBV9 and TRBJ2-6; no clear D. Per germline, CDR1 SGDLS and CDR2 YYNGEE. V lost 0 bases, J lost 0 bases, and 10 bases lay in between. This CDR3 spans 17 amino acids. The CDR3 coding sequence is TGTGCCAGCAGCGTAGGACACACCAGCTCTGGGGCCAACGTCCTGACTTTC. Its translation: CASSVGHTSSGANVLTF. The full variable domain, completed using reference TRBV9 and TRBJ2-6, is DSGVTQTPKHLITATGQRVTLRCSPRSGDLSVYWYQQSLDQGLQFLIQYYNGEERAKGNILERFSAQQFPDLHSELNLSSLELGDSALYFCASSVGHTSSGANVLTFGAGSRLTVL.

The chain links TRBV10-3 to TRBJ2-7, with TRBD2 matching 8 bases. After removal of 10 bases from V and 4 bases from J, the junction contained 12 bases not matched to a gene. This CDR3 is built from 14 residues. The germline gives CDR1 ENHRY, CDR2 SYGVKD. For the CDR3, the DNA is TGTGCCACCCGGTTGACGGGAGGGCCTTACGAGCAGTACTTC. Amino acids: CATRLTGGPYEQYF.

This chain links TRBV4-3 with TRBJ2-3; 10 nucleotides align to TRBD1. CDR1 LGHNA and CDR2 YSLEER come from the germline V gene. This CDR3 is 19 amino acids long. V was pared by 0 bases and J by 5 bases, with 14 bases of the junction left unmatched. CDR3 residues: CASSQDPLWGQGRGDTQYF. CDR3 sequence (DNA): TGCGCCAGCAGCCAAGATCCCTTGTGGGGACAGGGGAGGGGAGATACGCAGTATTTT.

The rearrangement links TRBV4-3 to TRBJ1-5; D is perhaps TRBD1 (6 bases). Germline CDR1 and CDR2: LGHNA and YSLEER. The CDR3 covers 14 residues. The V and J ends lost 2 bases and 1 base respectively, with 6 bases between them. CDR3 nucleotide sequence: TGCGCCAGCAGCCAACAGGGGAGCAATCAGCCCCAGCATTTT. This gives the protein CASSQQGSNQPQHF.

The rearrangement joins TRBV7-2 to TRBJ1-2; perhaps TRBD1 as D (5 bases). Looked up from germline, CDR1 is SGHTA and CDR2 is FQGNSA. The CDR3 runs to 13 residues. The V and J ends lost 4 bases and 6 bases respectively, with 12 bases between them. The CDR3 sequence is CASSWQGVNGYTF. The CDR3 region has the DNA TGTGCCAGCAGCTGGCAGGGTGTCAATGGCTACACCTTC.

In this sample, this clone is medium-sized (0.01 to 0.1%). The rearrangement uses TRBV30 and TRBJ1-2; tentative D call: TRBD1 (5 bases). The V and J ends lost 4 bases and 7 bases respectively, with 16 bases between them. This CDR3 region has 13 residues. CDR1 and CDR2 (germline): GTSNPN, SVGIG (reference sequence). Written as DNA, the CDR3 is TGTGCCTGGATGCGGGACCGCCCAGCTGGCTACACCTTC. It is translated as CAWMRDRPAGYTF.

V and J are TRBV7-9 and TRBJ2-3; weak D call: TRBD2 (5 bases). In germline, CDR1 is SEHNR, CDR2 FQNEAQ (reference sequence). Trimming left V 5 bases short and J 6 bases short, with 6 bases between. The CDR3 sequence is 11 residues long. CDR3 nucleotides: TGTGCCAGCAGCCGAGGGGATACGCAGTATTTT. This codes for CASSRGDTQYF.

The J gene is TRBJ2-3, the V gene TRBV19; no definite D call. CDR1 is LNHDA, CDR2 SQIVND, per germline (reference sequence). The V end lost 3 bases, the J end lost 2 bases, and 15 bases lay between the germline ends. The CDR3 contains 16 residues. The CDR3 DNA is TGTGCCAGTAGTATGTCGGCGGCCGCTCTCACAGATACGCAGTATTTT. This encodes CASSMSAAALTDTQYF.

This clone was observed a few times. The V and J genes are TRBV5-8 and TRBJ1-2, with unresolved D. The germline V and J ends were trimmed by 1 base and 8 bases, with 18 bases remaining between them. Germline loops: CDR1 SGHTS, CDR2 YDEGEE. The CDR3 contains 15 residues. The CDR3 coding sequence is TGTGCCAGCAGCTTGTTTGATGGCATGCACGGGGGCTACACCTTC. Its translation: CASSLFDGMHGGYTF.

The chain recombines TRBV7-9 with TRBJ2-7; D is possibly TRBD2 (5 bases). V was clipped by 7 bases and J by 3 bases, with 13 bases between them. There are 13 residues in the CDR3. Germline assignment: CDR1 SEHNR and CDR2 FQNEAQ (reference sequence). The CDR3 sequence is CASTKGDFYEQYF. CDR3 sequence (DNA): TGTGCCAGCACTAAGGGAGATTTCTACGAGCAGTACTTC.

The chain uses TRBV9 and TRBJ2-1; D is possibly TRBD2 (6 bases). The germline gives CDR1 SGDLS, CDR2 YYNGEE. V was pared by 1 base and J by 7 bases, with 18 bases between. There are 16 residues in the CDR3. The CDR3 DNA reads TGTGCCAGCAGCGTAAGTCCTAGCGCCCTGGGGAATGAGCAGTTCTTC. This gives the protein CASSVSPSALGNEQFF.

The rearrangement links TRBV9 to TRBJ1-3; D is ambiguous. CDR1 SGDLS and CDR2 YYNGEE come from the germline V gene. The CDR3 runs to 15 residues. V lost 4 bases, J lost 2 bases, and 13 bases lay in between. DNA for the CDR3: TGTGCCAGCAGCCCTCCGGGGTGGGCTGGAAACACCATATATTTT. It yields the protein CASSPPGWAGNTIYF. Variable domain in full (rest from reference TRBV9 and TRBJ1-3): DSGVTQTPKHLITATGQRVTLRCSPRSGDLSVYWYQQSLDQGLQFLIQYYNGEERAKGNILERFSAQQFPDLHSELNLSSLELGDSALYFCASSPPGWAGNTIYFGEGSWLTVV.

V is TRBV10-3 and J is TRBJ1-3; 7 bases are a match to TRBD1. The CDR3 runs to 14 residues. V lost 7 bases and J lost 8; bases outside the gene matches: 11. CDR1 and CDR2 from the germline V gene are ENHRY and SYGVKD. CDR3 nucleotide sequence: TGTGCCATCAAGGGGGCCACGCTCCGTGACACCATATATTTT. It is translated as CAIKGATLRDTIYF.

This chain uses TRBV4-3 with TRBJ2-1, with 12 bases identical to TRBD2. Germline loops: CDR1 LGHNA, CDR2 YSLEER. J lost 7 bases, V lost 4 bases, and 11 bases had no gene match. The CDR3 length is 17 residues. DNA for the CDR3: TGCGCCAGCAGCCGCAACCCGACTAGCGGGGGTTCAAATGAGCAGTTCTTC. The encoded protein is CASSRNPTSGGSNEQFF.

This clone was picked up one time. The V gene is TRBV5-4, the J gene TRBJ2-1, with 11 nucleotides matching TRBD2. Trimming at V came to 4 bases and at J to 5 bases, leaving 11 bases not matched to a gene. Germline CDR1 and CDR2: SGHNT and YYREEE (reference sequence). This CDR3 region has 17 residues. CDR3 sequence (DNA): TGTGCCAGCAGCGTTCTAACTCTAGCGGGAGGTCACAATGAGCAGTTCTTC. Protein: CASSVLTLAGGHNEQFF.

The rearrangement links TRBV30 to TRBJ1-2; 9 bases align to TRBD1. The CDR3 spans 13 residues. V trimming: 8 bases; J trimming: 7 bases; junction bases outside the gene matches: 11. In germline, CDR1 is GTSNPN, CDR2 SVGIG (reference sequence). The CDR3 DNA is TGTGCCAGCCTCCGGGACAGGGCTGGTGGCTACACCTTC. Its protein is CASLRDRAGGYTF.

For this clone: Since the CDR3 does not end with the conserved phenylalanine or tryptophan, this likely comes from a read error. J is TRBJ1-6 and V is TRBV30; 8 bases map to TRBD1. The CDR3 totals 16 residues. V shed 2 bases, J shed 5 bases, and the junction held 8 bases outside the gene matches. The germline CDR1 and CDR2 sequences are GTSNPN and SVGIG (reference sequence). The chain's CDR3 is CAWSRSGQGDNSPLHS. The CDR3, as DNA: TGTGCCTGGAGTAGAAGCGGACAGGGAGATAATTCACCCCTCCACTCT.

This chain joins TRBV6-5 and TRBJ1-1; unclear D gene. With 6 bases removed from V and 2 bases from J, the gap between germline ends came to 13 bases. The CDR3 runs 14 residues. The germline CDR1 and CDR2 sequences are MNHEY and SVGAGI. Here the CDR3 reads CASSLLSFNTEAFF. The CDR3 bases are TGTGCCAGCAGCCTCCTCTCTTTCAACACTGAAGCTTTCTTT.

This chain links TRBV29-1 with TRBJ1-2; D gene ambiguous. CDR3 size: 12 residues. Germline CDR1 reads SQVTM; CDR2 reads ANQGSEA. The ends were cut back, 3 bases at V and 7 bases at J, with 12 bases in the middle. In DNA form, the CDR3 reads TGCAGCGTTGACGTACGGGAATCTGGCTACACCTTC. Residues: CSVDVRESGYTF.

The rearrangement uses TRBV5-1 and TRBJ2-3; a possible D gene is TRBD2 (7 bases). The CDR3 totals 15 residues. V lost 0 bases, J lost 6 bases, and 14 bases lay in between. Per germline, CDR1 SGHRS and CDR2 YFSETQ. The CDR3 is CASSLEGGPWDTQYF. CDR3 bases: TGCGCCAGCAGCTTGGAGGGGGGGCCTTGGGATACGCAGTATTTT.

This chain links TRBV5-8 with TRBJ2-7; TRBD2 is a possible D gene (6 bases). This CDR3 spans 18 amino acids. V was shortened by 1 base and J by 3 bases, with 23 bases between the two germline ends. Germline loops: CDR1 SGHTS, CDR2 YDEGEE. In DNA form, the CDR3 reads TGTGCCAGCAGCTTGACTAGCTTTGGCGCCCCTTCCCGCTACGAGCAGTACTTC. This sequence encodes CASSLTSFGAPSRYEQYF.

CDR3 sequence reads: CASNPYGWEYGYTF. The CDR3 DNA reads TGTGCCAGTAACCCCTACGGCTGGGAGTATGGCTACACCTTC. The chain carries TRBV19 and TRBJ1-2; D remains ambiguous. The CDR3 consists of 14 residues. Germline loops: CDR1 LNHDA, CDR2 SQIVND (reference sequence). V lost 7 bases, J lost 5 bases, and 17 bases lay in between. The whole variable domain, filled in from reference TRBV19 and TRBJ1-2, reads DGGITQSPKYLFRKEGQNVTLSCEQNLNHDAMYWYRQDPGQGLRLIYYSQIVNDFQKGDIAEGYSVSREKKESFPLTVTSAQKNPTAFYLCASNPYGWEYGYTFGSGTRLTVV.

The chain is built from TRBV7-9 and TRBJ2-3, with D maybe TRBD1 (5 bases). Trimming removed 3 bases from V and 2 bases from J, with 9 bases in between. CDR3 size: 14 residues. Germline CDR1 and CDR2: SEHNR and FQNEAQ (reference sequence). The CDR3 nucleotides are TGTGCCAGCAGCTTTTTAGGGGTCACAGATACGCAGTATTTT. Its translation is CASSFLGVTDTQYF.

This chain connects TRBV28 to TRBJ1-2; possibly TRBD1 for D (6 bases). This CDR3 contains 13 residues. Looked up from germline, CDR1 is MDHEN and CDR2 is SYDVKM. V lost 6 bases to trimming and J lost 4 bases, with 12 bases between them. CDR3 sequence (DNA): TGTGCCAGCAGCCCACAGGGTCCCTATGGCTACACCTTC. This codes for CASSPQGPYGYTF.

CDR3 DNA sequence: TGCAGCGTTCCTACAGGGACCCTGAGGGAGACCCAGTACTTC. Translated, it gives CSVPTGTLRETQYF. The chain combines TRBV29-1 with TRBJ2-5, with D maybe TRBD1 (6 bases). CDR3 length: 14 amino acids. Between the trimmed V and J ends, which lost 5 bases and 5 bases, there was a span of 18 bases. CDR1 is SQVTM, CDR2 ANQGSEA, per germline.

This sequence joins TRBV11-2 and TRBJ2-5, with D possibly being TRBD1 (5 bases). The V gene lost 0 bases and the J gene lost 8 bases, with 10 bases spanning the gap. This CDR3 has 13 amino acids. CDR1 SGHAT and CDR2 FQNNGV come from the germline V gene. Here the CDR3 reads CASSLELTGTQYF. DNA for the CDR3: TGTGCCAGCAGCTTAGAGCTCACAGGCACCCAGTACTTC.

This clone was counted only a few times. This chain connects TRBV5-8 to TRBJ2-1; possible D gene TRBD2, 6 bases. V shed 4 bases and J shed 4 bases, with 18 bases lying between them. CDR1 is SGHTS, CDR2 YDEGEE, per germline. This CDR3 comprises 16 residues. DNA for the CDR3: TGTGCCAGCAGCCCCTCTTTGGCGGGGATATACAATGAGCAGTTCTTC. Translating it yields CASSPSLAGIYNEQFF.

This sequence joins TRBV19 and TRBJ2-1; TRBD1 matches 11 bases. The CDR3 runs 15 residues. Germline V gives CDR1 LNHDA, CDR2 SQIVND (reference sequence). V lost 4 bases to trimming and J lost 3 bases; unmatched junction nucleotides: 2. DNA for the CDR3: TGTGCCAGTAGTACCGGGACAGGGGGCTACAATGAGCAGTTCTTC. It yields the protein CASSTGTGGYNEQFF. The full variable domain, in which reference TRBV19 and TRBJ2-1 provide the parts outside the CDR3, is DGGITQSPKYLFRKEGQNVTLSCEQNLNHDAMYWYRQDPGQGLRLIYYSQIVNDFQKGDIAEGYSVSREKKESFPLTVTSAQKNPTAFYLCASSTGTGGYNEQFFGPGTRLTVL.

The chain couples TRBV28 to TRBJ2-5, with unresolved D. The V and J ends lost 6 bases and 5 bases respectively, with 16 bases between them. Looked up from germline, CDR1 is MDHEN and CDR2 is SYDVKM. The CDR3 has 14 residues. The CDR3 nucleotides read TGTGCCAGCAGCTACCAGAGAGGTGGGGAGACCCAGTACTTC. Translated, it gives CASSYQRGGETQYF.

This rearrangement joins TRBV5-4 to TRBJ2-1; D is possibly TRBD2 (6 bases). From germline, CDR1 is SGHNT and CDR2 YYREEE (reference sequence). This CDR3 contains 14 residues. With 4 bases removed from V and 0 bases from J, the gap between germline ends came to 8 bases. The CDR3 DNA reads TGTGCCAGCAGCCGGGGGAGCTCCTACAATGAGCAGTTCTTC. It codes for CASSRGSSYNEQFF.

The rearrangement links TRBV28 to TRBJ2-3; D uncertain. Looked up from germline, CDR1 is MDHEN and CDR2 is SYDVKM. The CDR3 is 11 amino acids. Trimming left V 4 bases short and J 4 bases short, with 3 bases between. CDR3 nucleotide sequence: TGTGCCAGCAGTTCTCCAGATACGCAGTATTTT. Translation gives CASSSPDTQYF.